This T cell receptor (beta chain) is drawn from a study of OX40 agonist ivuxolimab in advanced cancers. Study findings and constraints: On average, a greater number of expanded clones characterised CD8+ T cells relative to CD4+.

On this clone: What it binds is unknown.

Only in-frame clones appear in the TCRdb table, and some are missing; sequencing was by immunoSEQ multiplex PCR. The sample has some 10,000 clones; about 86% are singletons. Looked up from germline, CDR1 is SGHRS and CDR2 is YFSETQ. V shed 5 bases and J shed 4 bases, with 16 bases lying between them. The CDR3 contains 14 residues. The source of this sequence is an adult with an advanced solid tumor such as melanoma, head and neck, liver or kidney cancer. This material consisted of CD4+ or CD8+ T cells sorted from blood, taken in a trial of the OX40 agonist ivuxolimab. This chain joins TRBV5-1 and TRBJ2-7; TRBD1 is a possible D gene (5 bases). The CDR3 is CASSSGPGAYEQYF. CDR3 sequence (DNA): TGCGCCAGCAGTTCGGGCCCTGGGGCTTACGAGCAGTACTTC.